This is a list of T cell receptor beta chains from one sample in a study of neurological immune-mediated disorders. TCRdb reprocessed the 5' RACE reads via MiXCR and lists one record per CDR3 protein. The table includes just under 45,000 distinct CDR3 sequences, roughly a fifth detected once. The material sequenced was PBMCs. Receptors originate from a man aged 55-75 years with HTLV-1-associated myelopathy (HAM/TSP). The CDR3 runs from the conserved cysteine through the conserved F or W. Fields, in order: D gene, V gene, J gene, clone size, CDR3 protein, CDR3 DNA. D genes are given only for firm matches. The size of a clone is reported for some rows only, either as once, few or many, or as a class for expanded clones.

d_call: .
v_call: TRBV4-1
j_call: TRBJ2-7
clone_size: many
cdr3_aa: CASSQEPNWYEQYF
cdr3_nt: TGCGCCAGCAGCCAAGAGCCTAATTGGTACGAGCAGTACTTC

d_call: TRBD1
v_call: TRBV9
j_call: TRBJ2-1
clone_size: many
cdr3_aa: CASSVGGTGNEQFF
cdr3_nt: TGTGCCAGCAGCGTAGGCGGGACAGGGAATGAGCAGTTCTTC

d_call: .
v_call: TRBV6-5
j_call: TRBJ1-5
clone_size: many
cdr3_aa: CASSRPQQPQHF
cdr3_nt: TGTGCCAGCAGCAGACCTCAGCAGCCCCAGCATTTT

d_call: .
v_call: TRBV20-1
j_call: TRBJ2-4
clone_size: .
cdr3_aa: CSARVDLNLAKNIQYF
cdr3_nt: TGCAGTGCTAGAGTGGACTTGAATCTAGCCAAAAACATTCAGTACTTC

d_call: .
v_call: TRBV9
j_call: TRBJ1-1
clone_size: many
cdr3_aa: CASSAGYQGGGEAFF
cdr3_nt: TGTGCCAGCAGCGCTGGATACCAGGGTGGTGGTGAAGCTTTCTTT

d_call: .
v_call: TRBV5-1
j_call: TRBJ2-5
clone_size: .
cdr3_aa: CASRSHQETQYF
cdr3_nt: TGCGCCAGCAGATCGCACCAAGAGACACAGTACTTC

d_call: .
v_call: TRBV11-2
j_call: TRBJ2-3
clone_size: many
cdr3_aa: CASTLDRVGNTQYF
cdr3_nt: TGTGCCAGCACCCTGGATCGGGTCGGCAATACGCAGTATTTT

d_call: .
v_call: TRBV20-1
j_call: TRBJ2-1
clone_size: many
cdr3_aa: CSSPRASVYNEQFF
cdr3_nt: TGCAGCTCCCCCCGTGCTAGCGTATACAATGAGCAGTTCTTC

d_call: TRBD1
v_call: TRBV12-3/TRBV12-4
j_call: TRBJ1-5
clone_size: many
cdr3_aa: CASSPGTGGLQPQHF
cdr3_nt: TGTGCCAGCAGTCCCGGGACAGGGGGCTTACAGCCCCAGCATTTT

d_call: .
v_call: TRBV5-1
j_call: TRBJ1-1
clone_size: many
cdr3_aa: CASSPSAVLMNTEAFF
cdr3_nt: TGCGCCAGCAGCCCGTCGGCGGTCCTCATGAACACTGAAGCTTTCTTT

d_call: .
v_call: TRBV9
j_call: TRBJ1-2
clone_size: many
cdr3_aa: CASSVIRGGYTF
cdr3_nt: TGTGCCAGCAGCGTTATACGTGGAGGCTACACCTTC

d_call: .
v_call: TRBV28
j_call: TRBJ2-5
clone_size: many
cdr3_aa: CASSLLESAQETQYF
cdr3_nt: TGTGCCAGCAGTTTGTTGGAGAGCGCCCAAGAGACCCAGTACTTC

d_call: .
v_call: TRBV5-6
j_call: TRBJ2-4
clone_size: .
cdr3_aa: CASSLDQGNIQYF
cdr3_nt: TGTGCCAGCAGCTTGGACCAGGGGAACATTCAGTACTTC

d_call: .
v_call: TRBV2
j_call: TRBJ1-3
clone_size: many
cdr3_aa: CASSQFSGNTIYF
cdr3_nt: TGTGCCAGCAGTCAATTCTCTGGAAACACCATATATTTT

d_call: .
v_call: TRBV28
j_call: TRBJ1-2
clone_size: few
cdr3_aa: CASSPGTLGYGYTF
cdr3_nt: TGTGCCAGCAGTCCAGGGACATTGGGCTATGGCTACACCTTC

d_call: TRBD2
v_call: TRBV20-1
j_call: TRBJ2-3
clone_size: many
cdr3_aa: CSARKRESALGDTQYF
cdr3_nt: TGCAGTGCGAGGAAGCGGGAGAGCGCCCTTGGAGATACGCAGTATTTT

d_call: TRBD2
v_call: TRBV12-3/TRBV12-4
j_call: TRBJ2-2
clone_size: many
cdr3_aa: CASSLGASGRHGELFF
cdr3_nt: TGTGCCAGCAGTTTAGGGGCTAGCGGGAGGCACGGGGAGCTGTTTTTT

d_call: .
v_call: TRBV5-1
j_call: TRBJ1-1
clone_size: many
cdr3_aa: CASSLGSDGGTEAFF
cdr3_nt: TGCGCCAGCAGCTTGGGATCGGACGGGGGCACTGAAGCTTTCTTT

d_call: .
v_call: TRBV27
j_call: TRBJ2-2
clone_size: few
cdr3_aa: CASKIQGRAEGELFF
cdr3_nt: TGTGCCAGCAAAATACAGGGTCGCGCTGAAGGGGAGCTGTTTTTT

d_call: TRBD1
v_call: TRBV12-3/TRBV12-4
j_call: TRBJ1-1
clone_size: many
cdr3_aa: CASNPGQGREAFF
cdr3_nt: TGTGCCAGCAATCCGGGACAGGGGCGTGAAGCTTTCTTT

d_call: .
v_call: TRBV5-4
j_call: TRBJ2-2
clone_size: many
cdr3_aa: CASSLGITGSGELFF
cdr3_nt: TGTGCCAGCAGCCTCGGGATCACGGGCTCCGGGGAGCTGTTTTTT

d_call: TRBD2
v_call: TRBV4-1
j_call: TRBJ2-1
clone_size: many
cdr3_aa: CASSQGLAVSYNEQFF
cdr3_nt: TGCGCCAGCAGCCAGGGCCTAGCGGTCTCCTACAATGAGCAGTTCTTC

d_call: TRBD2
v_call: TRBV5-1
j_call: TRBJ2-3
clone_size: many
cdr3_aa: CASSYSGPTDTQYF
cdr3_nt: TGCGCCAGCAGTTATAGCGGGCCCACAGATACGCAGTATTTT

d_call: .
v_call: TRBV20-1
j_call: TRBJ1-2
clone_size: many
cdr3_aa: CSAREPGHPNYGYTF
cdr3_nt: TGCAGTGCTAGAGAACCGGGACATCCCAACTATGGCTACACCTTC

d_call: .
v_call: TRBV20-1
j_call: TRBJ2-3
clone_size: many
cdr3_aa: CSARDNSRIPDTQYF
cdr3_nt: TGCAGTGCTAGAGATAATAGCAGAATCCCAGATACGCAGTATTTT

d_call: TRBD2
v_call: TRBV27
j_call: TRBJ2-7
clone_size: many
cdr3_aa: CASRTYVMGTSRGEQYF
cdr3_nt: TGTGCCAGCAGAACCTATGTGATGGGGACTAGCAGGGGCGAGCAGTACTTC

d_call: .
v_call: TRBV6-5
j_call: TRBJ2-2
clone_size: many
cdr3_aa: CASSLQTGNTGELFF
cdr3_nt: TGTGCCAGCAGTCTCCAGACAGGGAACACCGGGGAGCTGTTTTTT

d_call: TRBD1
v_call: TRBV28
j_call: TRBJ1-3
clone_size: many
cdr3_aa: CASSQTGRSGNTIYF
cdr3_nt: TGTGCCAGCAGTCAGACAGGGCGGAGTGGAAACACCATATATTTT

d_call: .
v_call: TRBV29-1
j_call: TRBJ2-1
clone_size: medium-sized
cdr3_aa: CSVGEDVSEQFF
cdr3_nt: TGCAGCGTTGGAGAGGATGTCAGTGAGCAGTTCTTC

d_call: .
v_call: TRBV5-1
j_call: TRBJ1-4
clone_size: medium-sized
cdr3_aa: CASSFNGNEKLFF
cdr3_nt: TGCGCCAGCAGCTTTAACGGGAATGAAAAACTGTTTTTT

d_call: TRBD1
v_call: TRBV19
j_call: TRBJ1-5
clone_size: many
cdr3_aa: CASSTDRGQPQHF
cdr3_nt: TGTGCCAGTAGTACGGACAGGGGTCAGCCCCAGCATTTT

d_call: TRBD1
v_call: TRBV5-1
j_call: TRBJ1-1
clone_size: many
cdr3_aa: CASSEGQGGSEAFF
cdr3_nt: TGCGCCAGCAGCGAGGGACAGGGCGGCTCTGAAGCTTTCTTT

d_call: .
v_call: TRBV7-2
j_call: TRBJ2-5
clone_size: many
cdr3_aa: CASSSTSGGTQYF
cdr3_nt: TGTGCCAGCAGCTCGACTAGTGGGGGGACCCAGTACTTC

d_call: TRBD1
v_call: TRBV29-1
j_call: TRBJ2-7
clone_size: many
cdr3_aa: CSVRQGGSYEQYF
cdr3_nt: TGCAGCGTACGACAGGGGGGCTCCTACGAGCAGTACTTC

d_call: .
v_call: TRBV20-1
j_call: TRBJ2-2
clone_size: .
cdr3_aa: CSSTDYVGSGELFF
cdr3_nt: TGCAGTTCTACCGACTACGTGGGGTCCGGGGAGCTGTTTTTT

d_call: TRBD2
v_call: TRBV20-1
j_call: TRBJ2-5
clone_size: many
cdr3_aa: CSARDLLAGVETQYF
cdr3_nt: TGCAGTGCTAGAGATCTACTAGCGGGAGTGGAGACCCAGTACTTC

d_call: .
v_call: TRBV28
j_call: TRBJ2-7
clone_size: many
cdr3_aa: CASSSRSYEQYF
cdr3_nt: TGTGCCAGCAGTTCAAGGTCCTACGAGCAGTACTTC

d_call: TRBD2
v_call: TRBV15
j_call: TRBJ2-1
clone_size: many
cdr3_aa: CATKGASGSYNEQFF
cdr3_nt: TGTGCCACCAAAGGAGCTAGCGGGAGCTACAATGAGCAGTTCTTC

d_call: TRBD1
v_call: TRBV5-1
j_call: TRBJ1-2
clone_size: .
cdr3_aa: CACSPKNRTGGPPNYGYTF
cdr3_nt: TGCGCCTGCAGCCCCAAGAACCGTACAGGGGGCCCGCCGAACTATGGCTACACCTTC

d_call: .
v_call: TRBV7-8
j_call: TRBJ1-2
clone_size: many
cdr3_aa: CASSLDRSGYTF
cdr3_nt: TGTGCCAGCAGCTTAGACCGTTCAGGCTACACCTTC

d_call: TRBD2
v_call: TRBV4-1
j_call: TRBJ2-2
clone_size: many
cdr3_aa: CASSFPGLAGANTGELFF
cdr3_nt: TGCGCCAGCAGCTTTCCGGGACTAGCGGGAGCGAACACCGGGGAGCTGTTTTTT

d_call: .
v_call: TRBV11-2
j_call: TRBJ2-7
clone_size: many
cdr3_aa: CASTESSYEQYF
cdr3_nt: TGTGCCAGCACCGAAAGCTCCTACGAGCAGTACTTC

d_call: .
v_call: TRBV6-4
j_call: TRBJ2-3
clone_size: many
cdr3_aa: CASSDGYSTDTQYF
cdr3_nt: TGTGCCAGCAGTGACGGGTACTCCACAGATACGCAGTATTTT

d_call: .
v_call: TRBV6-5
j_call: TRBJ1-1
clone_size: many
cdr3_aa: CASSHLGQTEAFF
cdr3_nt: TGTGCCAGCAGCCACCTGGGGCAGACTGAAGCTTTCTTT

d_call: TRBD1
v_call: TRBV7-6
j_call: TRBJ1-3
clone_size: many
cdr3_aa: CASSPGGSGNTIYF
cdr3_nt: TGTGCCAGCAGCCCAGGGGGCTCTGGAAACACCATATATTTT

d_call: .
v_call: TRBV20-1
j_call: TRBJ2-1
clone_size: .
cdr3_aa: CSAIVLGDEQFF
cdr3_nt: TGCAGTGCTATAGTCCTCGGCGATGAGCAGTTCTTC

d_call: TRBD1
v_call: TRBV29-1
j_call: TRBJ2-1
clone_size: many
cdr3_aa: CSVEGQGLIYNEQFF
cdr3_nt: TGCAGCGTTGAGGGACAGGGGCTAATCTACAATGAGCAGTTCTTC

d_call: .
v_call: TRBV29-1
j_call: TRBJ2-7
clone_size: many
cdr3_aa: CSVGAEGEQYF
cdr3_nt: TGCAGCGTCGGGGCCGAGGGCGAGCAGTACTTC

d_call: .
v_call: TRBV7-7
j_call: TRBJ2-2
clone_size: .
cdr3_aa: CASSSMGAGANTGELFF
cdr3_nt: TGTGCCAGCAGCTCTATGGGGGCCGGGGCGAACACCGGGGAGCTGTTTTTT

d_call: TRBD2
v_call: TRBV20-1
j_call: TRBJ2-3
clone_size: many
cdr3_aa: CSAPDSGRASDTQYF
cdr3_nt: TGCAGTGCCCCAGATAGCGGGAGGGCCTCAGATACGCAGTATTTT

d_call: .
v_call: TRBV5-1
j_call: TRBJ1-1
clone_size: many
cdr3_aa: CASSFQGENTEAFF
cdr3_nt: TGCGCCAGCAGCTTTCAGGGAGAGAACACTGAAGCTTTCTTT

d_call: TRBD1
v_call: TRBV29-1
j_call: TRBJ1-3
clone_size: many
cdr3_aa: CSVLGQGPSGNTIYF
cdr3_nt: TGCAGCGTACTTGGACAGGGCCCCTCTGGAAACACCATATATTTT

d_call: .
v_call: TRBV29-1
j_call: TRBJ2-7
clone_size: .
cdr3_aa: CSVSELYEQYF
cdr3_nt: TGCAGCGTATCAGAACTCTACGAGCAGTACTTC